Listed below are T cell receptor beta chains from one sample, sequenced in a study of long-term antiretroviral therapy in people with HIV. Using immunoSEQ multiplex PCR, the repertoire was profiled, and TCRdb retains in-frame clones only, with some absent. The sample holds tens of thousands of clones, about 86% seen once. The sample in question was unsorted PBMCs, obtained 0.8 years after starting antiretroviral therapy. These receptor sequences come from a woman aged 25 to 39 with HIV. CDR3s include the opening cysteine and the closing phenylalanine or tryptophan. Each record gives: clone size, D gene, J gene, V gene, CDR3 DNA, CDR3 protein. A D gene is named only where the DNA matches it firmly. Rows give clone size only sometimes, using once, few, many, or a class for an expanded clone.

once	.	TRBJ2-2	TRBV27	TGTGCCAGCAGTGTCGCGGTCACCGGGGAGCTGTTTTTT	CASSVAVTGELFF
once	.	TRBJ1-2	TRBV5-6	TGTGCCAGCTTTGGGGGAAGGTCGGATGGCTACACCTTC	CASFGGRSDGYTF
.	TRBD1	TRBJ2-7	TRBV5-1	TGCGCCAGCAGCTCCAAAGGGGACAGGGGATCCTACGAGCAGTACTTC	CASSSKGDRGSYEQYF
once	.	TRBJ1-1	TRBV5-5	TGTGCCAGCAGCTTGGCCGAGGGAGTGAACACTGAAGCTTTCTTT	CASSLAEGVNTEAFF
once	.	TRBJ2-5	TRBV5-1	TGCGCCAGCAGCCCTCCTACACTGCAAGAGACCCAGTACTTC	CASSPPTLQETQYF
.	.	TRBJ1-6	TRBV5-6	TGTGCCAGCAGCACCAAAGGCCGTCGTTTGGATTCACCCCTCCACTTT	CASSTKGRRLDSPLHF
.	.	TRBJ2-3	TRBV9	TGTGCCAGCAGCGCCGGAGGGGCTAGCACAGATACGCAGTATTTT	CASSAGGASTDTQYF
.	TRBD1	TRBJ1-2	TRBV29-1	TGCAGCGTTGGGCACAGGGGAGACTATGGCTACACCTTC	CSVGHRGDYGYTF
.	.	TRBJ2-5	TRBV29-1	TGCAGCGTCGCAAGGCCTCAAGAGACCCAGTACTTC	CSVARPQETQYF
once	TRBD1	TRBJ2-1	TRBV12-5	TGTGCTAGTGCGGGACAGGGGGTCAATGAGCAGTTCTTC	CASAGQGVNEQFF
.	.	TRBJ2-1	TRBV4-1	TGCGCCAGCAGCCAAGATACGACGGGTTCCTACAATGAGCAGTTCTTC	CASSQDTTGSYNEQFF
.	.	TRBJ1-2	TRBV14	TGTGCCAGCAGCCCCTGGCAGGGGATGAACTATGGCTACACCTTC	CASSPWQGMNYGYTF
.	.	TRBJ1-2	TRBV5-8	TGTGCCAGCAGCCAACAGGGACCCAGATCGGGCTATGGCTACACCTTC	CASSQQGPRSGYGYTF
.	.	TRBJ2-5	TRBV6-1	TGTGCCAGCAGTGAGGAGGCCGTACTCCCAGCGGAGGAGACCCAGTACTTC	CASSEEAVLPAEETQYF
.	.	TRBJ1-2	TRBV27	TGTGCCAGCAGTCCGATAGGGGCGAAGTGGTTTTATGGCTACACCTTC	CASSPIGAKWFYGYTF